The T cell receptor (beta chain) described here comes from a study of blood T cell repertoires in COVID-19. At the level of the study: Sample material is recorded as cDNA or gDNA derived from T cells, B-cell-depleted T cells, or PBMCs.

The CDR3 totals 15 residues. After removal of 5 bases from V and 5 bases from J, the junction contained 11 bases not matched to a gene. CDR1 is LNHDA, CDR2 SQIVND, per germline (reference sequence). In the original workflow: Estimation of nucleated cell counts was performed using reference gene primer amplification. Sequencing used immunoSEQ multiplex PCR; TCRdb keeps in-frame clones, though not all of them. V, J and clone size are those of that table, while D and trimming were read from the DNA. The sample carries roughly 38,000 clones, about 85% recorded once. The gene calls are TRBV19 and TRBJ2-7; 8 bases map to TRBD1. Specimen: peripheral blood. This TCR was sampled from a man aged 80 or over with active or convalescent COVID-19. CDR3 coding DNA: TGTGCCAGTAGTCCCCAAGGACAGGGTTTCGACGAGCAGTACTTC. Protein product: CASSPQGQGFDEQYF.